One and the same sample provided the 2 T cell receptor beta chains below, sequenced in a study of cytomegalovirus exposure and HLA in healthy donors (dated by TCRdb to about 2017). Libraries were constructed by the immunoSEQ multiplex PCR assay. The multiplex PCR relied on a mix of 60 forward primers for TCR Vbeta segments and 13 reverse primers for TCR Jbeta segments. As stored in TCRdb, this immuneACCESS dataset retains in-frame rearrangements with V and J assigned. A fraction of the clones does not appear; measured against another copy, unresolved V genes explain less than half of the discrepancy, and the remainder lacks a known reason. Present in this sample are approximately 150,000 clones, almost 80% of which were seen just once. The ten largest clones capture about 1.7% of the sample. Sequences were obtained from PBMCs. These receptors originate from a woman in her 30s in good health and CMV-seronegative.

The gene calls are TRBV11-1 and TRBJ2-3; no reliable D call. This CDR3 has 14 amino acids. Germline CDR1 SGHAT, CDR2 FQDESV (reference sequence). Trimming removed 5 bases from V and 4 bases from J, with 13 bases in between. The DNA for the CDR3 is TGTGCCAGCAGCCCCACACTATCAGCAGATACGCAGTATTTT. This encodes CASSPTLSADTQYF.

V gene TRBV5-1 combines with J gene TRBJ1-2; 11 bases align to TRBD1. This CDR3 comprises 14 residues. Trimming removed 4 bases from V and 6 bases from J; junction bases left unmatched: 5. CDR1 SGHRS and CDR2 YFSETQ come from the germline V gene. CDR3 in amino acids: CASSPGQGADGYTF. The CDR3 DNA is TGCGCCAGCAGCCCCGGACAGGGGGCGGATGGCTACACCTTC.